These T cell receptor beta chains were read from a single sample in a study of cytomegalovirus exposure and HLA in healthy donors. Here immunoSEQ multiplex PCR was the method, and the copy in TCRdb shows in-frame clones only, minus some. The data contain fewer than 150,000 clones, almost 90% of them seen just once; the ten biggest clones take up 7.5% to 8.5%. Sequencing was carried out using PBMCs. These TCRs come from a woman between 18 and 30 years old in good health and CMV-seropositive. Each CDR3 is given with its conserved first and last residue.

v_gene,CDR3aa
TRBV5-4,CASSLGGADYEQYF
TRBV7-6,CASSSTDQTIYF
TRBV28,CASRTGGGTQYF
TRBV18,CASSRGGSYEQYF
TRBV28,CASSSFHPPSSGNTIYF
TRBV14,CASSQARDEQYF
TRBV6-4,CASSDSIRVNTEAFF
TRBV19,CASSRREGGGYGYTF
TRBV20-1,CRIGGLSGYTF
TRBV2,CASSLRQGRGEKLFF
TRBV27,CASRTQGSYNSPLHF
TRBV6-5,CASSYSWAGGLYEQYF